These T cell receptor beta chains were read from a single sample in a study of OX40 agonist ivuxolimab in advanced cancers. Produced via immunoSEQ multiplex PCR; TCRdb's table is partial and in-frame only. The sample holds 52,000 or so clones; about 93% are singletons and the top ten take 18%. The sequencing used CD4+ or CD8+ T cells sorted from blood, collected in a trial of the OX40 agonist ivuxolimab. These receptors were obtained from an adult with an advanced solid tumor such as melanoma, head and neck, liver or kidney cancer. Both conserved end residues are part of each CDR3. D genes are given only for firm matches. Clone size is given for some rows only: seen once, a few or many times, or a class if the clone is expanded.

D gene	V gene	clone size	J gene	CDR3 protein	CDR3 DNA
.	TRBV19	.	TRBJ1-1	CASSFSQSMNTEAFF	TGTGCCAGTAGTTTCTCACAAAGCATGAACACTGAAGCTTTCTTT
TRBD1	TRBV27	.	TRBJ1-4	CASRPGTVATNEKLFF	TGTGCCAGCAGACCCGGGACAGTTGCAACTAATGAAAAACTGTTTTTT
.	TRBV28	.	TRBJ1-1	CASSLAVEAFF	TGTGCCAGCAGTTTAGCGGTTGAAGCTTTCTTT
TRBD1	TRBV15	.	TRBJ2-7	CATSRGRQGPDEQYF	TGTGCCACCAGCAGGGGAAGACAGGGACCTGACGAGCAGTACTTC
.	TRBV7-3	.	TRBJ2-1	CASSSTTSSYNEQFF	TGTGCCAGCAGCTCCACTACCAGCTCCTACAATGAGCAGTTCTTC
.	TRBV28	.	TRBJ2-1	CASSAYNEQFF	TGTGCCAGCAGTGCCTACAATGAGCAGTTCTTC
TRBD1	TRBV9	.	TRBJ1-5	CASSVGQGVGQPQHF	TGTGCCAGCAGCGTAGGACAGGGGGTCGGCCAGCCCCAGCATTTT
.	TRBV25-1	.	TRBJ1-2	CASSEILNGYTF	TGTGCCAGCAGTGAAATATTGAATGGCTACACCTTC
.	TRBV15	.	TRBJ2-6	CATGTLSSGANVLTF	TGTGCCACCGGGACGCTTAGCTCTGGGGCCAACGTCCTGACTTTC
.	TRBV27	.	TRBJ2-3	CASSYIPVDTQYF	TGTGCCAGCAGTTACATCCCGGTGGATACGCAGTATTTT
.	TRBV9	once	TRBJ2-7	CASSAGTISYEQYF	TGTGCCAGCAGCGCCGGGACAATATCCTACGAGCAGTACTTC
TRBD2	TRBV2	.	TRBJ2-7	CASSETSGRAHEQYF	TGTGCCAGCAGTGAAACTAGCGGGAGGGCCCACGAGCAGTACTTC
.	TRBV27	.	TRBJ2-7	CASSYRVSYEQYF	TGTGCCAGCAGTTACAGGGTATCCTACGAGCAGTACTTC
TRBD2	TRBV28	.	TRBJ2-7	CASSLGGEGVGEQYF	TGTGCCAGCAGTTTAGGGGGGGAGGGAGTCGGCGAGCAGTACTTC
.	TRBV11-2	.	TRBJ1-4	CASSLVYGWSEKLFF	TGTGCCAGCAGCTTAGTATACGGTTGGAGTGAAAAACTGTTTTTT
TRBD2	TRBV27	.	TRBJ2-1	CASSAGTSGHNEQFF	TGTGCCAGCAGCGCCGGGACTAGCGGACACAATGAGCAGTTCTTC
.	TRBV13	.	TRBJ2-7	CASSRSLWRGLEQYF	TGTGCCAGCAGCCGTAGCCTGTGGAGGGGGCTCGAGCAGTACTTC
TRBD1	TRBV11-1	.	TRBJ1-1	CASSLYGTGVGAFF	TGTGCCAGCAGCTTATACGGGACAGGGGTCGGAGCTTTCTTT
TRBD1	TRBV2	once	TRBJ2-7	CASTEDRGLREQYF	TGTGCCAGCACGGAGGACAGGGGGCTACGAGAGCAGTACTTC
.	TRBV7-9	.	TRBJ1-5	CASSPTGTRSNQPQHF	TGTGCCAGCAGCCCAACCGGGACTCGAAGCAATCAGCCCCAGCATTTT
.	TRBV28	.	TRBJ1-1	CASSLKRGNTEAFF	TGTGCCAGCAGTTTAAAGAGAGGGAACACTGAAGCTTTCTTT
TRBD2	TRBV7-6	.	TRBJ2-1	CASSLLLAGRDEQFF	TGTGCCAGCAGCTTACTCCTAGCGGGCCGGGATGAGCAGTTCTTC
TRBD2	TRBV4-3	.	TRBJ2-1	CASSQEGTNSYNEQFF	TGCGCCAGCAGCCAAGAAGGGACTAACTCTTACAATGAGCAGTTCTTC
.	TRBV11-2	.	TRBJ2-7	CASSLQTAYEQYF	TGTGCCAGCAGCTTACAGACAGCGTACGAGCAGTACTTC
TRBD2	TRBV28	.	TRBJ2-1	CASITSGRGEQFF	TGTGCCAGCATTACTAGCGGGAGGGGTGAGCAGTTCTTC
TRBD2	TRBV10-2	.	TRBJ2-5	CASGSGRETQYF	TGCGCCAGCGGTAGCGGGAGAGAGACCCAGTACTTC
.	TRBV5-6	.	TRBJ1-2	CASSLEGGYGYTF	TGTGCCAGCAGCTTGGAGGGGGGCTATGGCTACACCTTC
.	TRBV7-2	.	TRBJ1-5	CASSLDQPQHF	TGTGCCAGCAGCTTAGATCAGCCCCAGCATTTT
.	TRBV4-3	.	TRBJ2-5	CASSRVDGPEETQYF	TGCGCCAGCAGCCGCGTGGACGGGCCAGAAGAGACCCAGTACTTC
.	TRBV11-2	.	TRBJ2-5	CASSLGGWETQYF	TGTGCCAGCAGCTTGGGCGGGTGGGAGACCCAGTACTTC
.	TRBV4-3	.	TRBJ1-1	CASSQDRGRGNTEAFF	TGCGCCAGCAGCCAAGATCGGGGCCGGGGGAACACTGAAGCTTTCTTT
TRBD2	TRBV27	.	TRBJ2-7	CASSLGGLSYEQYF	TGTGCCAGCAGTTTAGGGGGACTATCCTACGAGCAGTACTTC
TRBD2	TRBV5-1	.	TRBJ2-5	CASSLRRGGETQYF	TGCGCCAGCAGCTTGAGACGGGGGGGAGAGACCCAGTACTTC
TRBD1	TRBV15	.	TRBJ2-7	CATRLTGAVSGEQYF	TGTGCCACCAGGCTAACAGGGGCGGTTTCGGGGGAGCAGTACTTC
.	TRBV27	few	TRBJ2-3	CASSLMPRTAYTDTQYF	TGTGCCAGCAGTTTAATGCCCCGGACAGCTTACACAGATACGCAGTATTTT
.	TRBV21-1	.	TRBJ2-2	CAPRGLGELFF	TGTGCCCCAAGGGGGCTCGGGGAGCTGTTTTTT
.	TRBV28	.	TRBJ2-7	CASGYYEQYF	TGTGCCAGCGGGTACTACGAGCAGTACTTC
TRBD1	TRBV7-6	once	TRBJ1-1	CASSLSGTGGTEAFF	TGTGCCAGCAGCTTATCCGGGACAGGGGGCACTGAAGCTTTCTTT
.	TRBV7-9	.	TRBJ1-5	CATASGGRHQPQHF	TGTGCCACCGCAAGCGGGGGGAGACATCAGCCCCAGCATTTT
.	TRBV27	once	TRBJ2-5	CASSFRRVIAGTPRPETQYF	TGTGCCAGCAGTTTCAGAAGGGTTATAGCCGGGACACCTCGTCCAGAGACCCAGTACTTC
TRBD2	TRBV28	.	TRBJ2-5	CASSRLGLADHGPQETQYF	TGTGCCAGCAGCCGCTTGGGACTAGCGGACCATGGGCCCCAAGAGACCCAGTACTTC